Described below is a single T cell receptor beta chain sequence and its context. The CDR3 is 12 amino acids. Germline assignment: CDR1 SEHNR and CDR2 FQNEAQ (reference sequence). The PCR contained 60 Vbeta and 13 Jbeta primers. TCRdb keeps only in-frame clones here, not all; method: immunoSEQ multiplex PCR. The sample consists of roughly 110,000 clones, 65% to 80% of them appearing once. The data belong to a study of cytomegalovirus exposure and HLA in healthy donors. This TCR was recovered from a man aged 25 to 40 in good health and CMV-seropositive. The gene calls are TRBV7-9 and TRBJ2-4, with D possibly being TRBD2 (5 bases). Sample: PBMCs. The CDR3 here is CSGEGGENIQYF. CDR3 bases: TGTTCCGGCGAGGGTGGGGAAAACATTCAGTACTTC.